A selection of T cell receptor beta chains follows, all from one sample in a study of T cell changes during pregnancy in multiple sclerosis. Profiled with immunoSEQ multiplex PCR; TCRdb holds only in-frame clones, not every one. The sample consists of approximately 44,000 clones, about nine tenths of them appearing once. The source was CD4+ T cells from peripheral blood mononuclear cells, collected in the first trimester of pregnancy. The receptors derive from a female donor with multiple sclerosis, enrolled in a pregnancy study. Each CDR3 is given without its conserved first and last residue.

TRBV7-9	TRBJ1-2	ASSLRGGSSDYGYT
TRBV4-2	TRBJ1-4	ASSQGDVDRSLF
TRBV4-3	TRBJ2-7	ASSQEAGAYEQY
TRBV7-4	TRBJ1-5	ASSLIGDREDQPQH
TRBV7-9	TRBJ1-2	ASSLTSGTGSYGYT
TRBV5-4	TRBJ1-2	ASSWTGGVGYT
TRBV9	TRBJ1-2	ASSVEGLGYT
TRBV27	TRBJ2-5	ASLPRGRGQETQY
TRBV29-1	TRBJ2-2	SVALGSANTGELF
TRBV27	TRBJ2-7	ASSFASGAYEQY
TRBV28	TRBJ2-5	ASSELLGGLRIARY
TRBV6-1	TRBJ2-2	ASSARRGGPMGELF
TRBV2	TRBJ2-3	ASSEQGPTDTQY
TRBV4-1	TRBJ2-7	ASSQDFGTTREQY
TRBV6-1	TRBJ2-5	ASSQGANLKTQY
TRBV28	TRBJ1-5	ASSFGSQPQH
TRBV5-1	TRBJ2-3	ASSFGGTSGISTDTQY
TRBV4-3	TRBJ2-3	ASSQEPAGVSDTQY
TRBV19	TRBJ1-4	ASQKQATNEKLF
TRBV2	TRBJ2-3	ASFQRAYTDTQY
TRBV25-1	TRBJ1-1	ASSESRLAGGYDTEAF
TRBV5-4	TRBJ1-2	ASSSSGQGGYGYT
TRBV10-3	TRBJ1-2	ASTGGYGYT
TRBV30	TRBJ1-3	AYPGGSGNTIY
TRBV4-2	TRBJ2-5	ASSQEGKPGEETQY
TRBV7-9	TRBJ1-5	ASSLGTGISQPQH
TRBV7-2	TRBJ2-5	ASSPSRGRIETQY
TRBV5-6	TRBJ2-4	ASSLGRGVAKNIQY
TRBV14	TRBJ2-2	ASSPGLKRTGELF
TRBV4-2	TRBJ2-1	ASSQDTSGDNEQF
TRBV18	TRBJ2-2	ASSSKGLAGVGNTGELF
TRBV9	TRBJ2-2	ASSGSREGDTGELF
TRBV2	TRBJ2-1	ASSEEGTSYNEQF
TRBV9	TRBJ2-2	ASSVATGIRTGELF
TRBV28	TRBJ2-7	ASSRTGSSYEQY
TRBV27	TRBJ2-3	ASSRQTSGRDTQY
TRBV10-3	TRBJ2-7	AISDAGRRATYEQY
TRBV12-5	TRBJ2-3	ASGLVLAGRTDTQY
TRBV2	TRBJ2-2	ASRSRATGELF
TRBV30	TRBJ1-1	AWGRDRFSTEAF
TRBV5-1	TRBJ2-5	ASSFTSGKETQY
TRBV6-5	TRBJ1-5	ASRLQSNSNQPQH
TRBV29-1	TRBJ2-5	SVIRRGETQY
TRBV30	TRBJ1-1	AWSTTTLGYRGLSEAF
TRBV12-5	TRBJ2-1	ASGLAPGSLLATHRDEQF
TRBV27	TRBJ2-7	ASSSKRQGSHEQY
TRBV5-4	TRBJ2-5	ASSLGTSGRAGETQY
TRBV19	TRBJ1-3	ASKIDRGSGNTIY
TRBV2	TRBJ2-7	ASSENTLSSYEQY
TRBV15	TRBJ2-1	ATSRQNYNEQF
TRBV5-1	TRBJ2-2	ASSSYTGHGELF
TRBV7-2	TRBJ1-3	ASSLVAGPGNTIY
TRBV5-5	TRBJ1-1	ASSPRTNTEAF
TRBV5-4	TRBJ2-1	ASSLRLAGVIEQF
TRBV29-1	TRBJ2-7	SVESPGEQY
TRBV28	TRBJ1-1	ASSFAGAKHTEAF
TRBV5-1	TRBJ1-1	ASSISWTGGTEAF
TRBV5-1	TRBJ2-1	ASSYGGRSDEQF
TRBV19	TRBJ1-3	ASSLLGPKTGNTIY